One and the same sample provided the 16 T cell receptor beta chains below, sequenced in a study of shared clonotypes between healthy human individuals. The data were produced by immunoSEQ multiplex PCR, yet TCRdb's version contains in-frame clones alone and is incomplete. The profile covers 2.3 million or so clones, with over 90% appearing a single time and 0.39% taken by the ten largest. Sequencing input: naive CD4+ T cells from PBMCs. Noted subset: CD45RA+ positively selected. These TCRs come from a young man in good health. Some clones in this sample may be carry-over from other donors' samples.

The J gene is TRBJ1-1, the V gene TRBV12-5; D is possibly TRBD1 (6 bases). V lost 6 bases and J 2 bases, leaving 25 bases between the germline ends. In germline, CDR1 is LGHNT, CDR2 FRNRAP. The CDR3 extends over 18 amino acids. The CDR3 spells CASGPTYRESMGNTEAFF. Here the CDR3 DNA reads TGTGCTAGTGGCCCCACGTACAGGGAAAGTATGGGAAACACTGAAGCTTTCTTT.

This clone appeared once. V is TRBV7-8 and J is TRBJ2-5, with 7 bases that match TRBD2. V dropped 1 base and J dropped 5; count of bases not matched to a gene: 4. This CDR3 has 14 residues. Germline V gene sequence: CDR1 SGHVS, CDR2 FQNEAQ. CDR3 in DNA: TGTGCCAGCAGCTTAGACGGACTAGTGGAGACCCAGTACTTC. Its protein product is CASSLDGLVETQYF.

This chain joins TRBV7-9 and TRBJ2-3; perhaps D is TRBD1 or TRBD2 (5 bases each). Trimming cost V 5 bases and J 7 bases, with 10 bases left between them. This CDR3 region has 12 residues. Germline V gives CDR1 SEHNR, CDR2 FQNEAQ (reference sequence). CDR3 DNA sequence: TGTGCCAGCAGCCCACAGGACTATACGCAGTATTTT. As protein: CASSPQDYTQYF.

The chain links TRBV18 to TRBJ2-7, with D maybe TRBD1 (6 bases). CDR3 length: 15 amino acids. The germline gives CDR1 KGHSH, CDR2 LQKENI. V shed 6 bases and J shed 5 bases, with 20 bases lying between them. This chain's CDR3 is CASSPRGQGSNEQYF. The CDR3 DNA sequence: TGTGCCAGCTCTCCCCGCGGGCAGGGGTCCAACGAGCAGTACTTC.

The chain combines TRBV6-6 with TRBJ2-7; maybe TRBD1 (6 bases). Per germline, CDR1 MNHNY and CDR2 SVGAGI (reference sequence). The V gene lost 6 bases and the J gene lost 3 bases, with 15 bases spanning the gap. The CDR3 totals 14 residues. The CDR3 nucleotides are TGTGCCAGCAGCTCCCCCACAGGGAACTACGAGCAGTACTTC. This sequence encodes CASSSPTGNYEQYF.

With regard to this clone: Other nucleotide sequences from this sample produce the same CDR3. V usage is TRBV18 and J usage is TRBJ2-7; 12 nucleotides agree with TRBD2. The germline CDR1 and CDR2 sequences are KGHSH and LQKENI. The CDR3 length is 15 residues. V shed 3 bases and J 4 bases; nucleotides not matched to a gene: 4. DNA for the CDR3: TGTGCCAGCTCACCGCCGGGACTAGCGGGTTACGAGCAGTACTTC. Amino acid sequence: CASSPPGLAGYEQYF.

This clone has a handful of counts. The chain has TRBV5-1 and TRBJ1-1; no reliable D call. CDR1 SGHRS and CDR2 YFSETQ come from the germline V gene. V was trimmed by 4 bases and J by 4 bases, leaving 14 bases between them. The CDR3 sequence is 14 residues long. The CDR3 region has the DNA TGCGCCAGCAGCGTTGCCTTAATCGGCACTGAAGCTTTCTTT. This translates into CASSVALIGTEAFF.

Note on this clone: Additional DNA sequences in this sample encode the identical CDR3. The V call is TRBV11-2, the J call TRBJ2-7; weak D call: TRBD1 (5 bases). Deletions cut 2 bases from V and 3 bases from J, with 11 bases between. Germline loops: CDR1 SGHAT, CDR2 FQNNGV. This CDR3 contains 14 residues. This CDR3 reads CASSLSRDSYEQYF. The CDR3 DNA reads TGTGCCAGCAGCTTATCCCGAGACAGCTACGAGCAGTACTTC. Supplemented by reference TRBV11-2 and TRBJ2-7, the full variable domain reads EAGVAQSPRYKIIEKRQSVAFWCNPISGHATLYWYQQILGQGPKLLIQFQNNGVVDDSQLPKDRFSAERLKGVDSTLKIQPAKLEDSAVYLCASSLSRDSYEQYFGPGTRLTVT.

The chain employs TRBV5-4 and TRBJ1-4; TRBD1 is a possible D gene (5 bases). The CDR3 runs 15 residues. Germline CDR1 is SGHNT and CDR2 is YYREEE (reference sequence). V was shortened by 10 bases and J by 7 bases, with 23 bases between the two germline ends. The DNA of the CDR3 is TGTGCCGGTCAGGACAACCGGAATCCGCGTGAAAAACTGTTTTTT. This sequence encodes CAGQDNRNPREKLFF.

J is TRBJ2-7 and V is TRBV28; 10 bases fit TRBD2. V gave up 5 bases and J gave up 6 bases; unmatched junction bases: 7. This CDR3 is built from 14 residues. Per the germline V gene, CDR1 is MDHEN and CDR2 is SYDVKM. For the CDR3, the DNA is TGTGCCAGCAGTCTGATAGCGGGAGGCTCCGAGCAGTACTTC. Encoded protein: CASSLIAGGSEQYF.

The chain links TRBV7-7 to TRBJ2-5; 8 bases are shared with TRBD1. Germline V lookup: CDR1 SSHAT, CDR2 FNYEAQ (reference sequence). The CDR3 is 14 residues long. V shed 5 bases, J shed 5 bases, and the junction held 7 bases outside the gene matches. The CDR3 DNA sequence: TGTGCCAGCAGCCAGACAGGGGTGGGGGAGACCCAGTACTTC. Its translation: CASSQTGVGETQYF.

The J gene is TRBJ2-3, the V gene TRBV28; D is perhaps TRBD1 (5 bases). CDR1 and CDR2 from the germline V gene are MDHEN and SYDVKM. V was cut by 2 bases and J by 6 bases, with 15 bases left in between. The CDR3 consists of 15 residues. CDR3 in DNA: TGTGCCAGCAGTTTACCTAGGGGCAATCCTGATACGCAGTATTTT. Translated: CASSLPRGNPDTQYF.

The chain combines TRBV29-1 with TRBJ2-1, with TRBD2 matching over 9 bases. CDR1 and CDR2 from the germline V gene are SQVTM and ANQGSEA. V gave up 3 bases and J gave up 4 bases; unmatched junction bases: 7. The CDR3 sequence is 15 residues long. CDR3 nucleotide sequence: TGCAGCGTTGACCCCACTAGCGGGCTGTACAATGAGCAGTTCTTC. Protein sequence: CSVDPTSGLYNEQFF.

The CDR3 region has the DNA TGTGCCAGCAGTCCCGACAGGGGGTGGGGTGAAGCTTTCTTT. It translates to CASSPDRGWGEAFF. This sequence joins TRBV7-9 and TRBJ1-1, with TRBD1 identical over 9 bases. CDR1 and CDR2 from the germline V gene are SEHNR and FQNEAQ (reference sequence). J was trimmed by 7 bases and V by 6 bases; bases with no gene match: 9. This CDR3 has 14 amino acids.

A word on this clone: This specimen includes other DNA sequences encoding the same CDR3. Here the CDR3 DNA reads TGTGCCAGCTCACCCGGGGCATCCGGGGCCAACGTCCTGACTTTC. Protein sequence: CASSPGASGANVLTF. The J gene is TRBJ2-6, the V gene TRBV18, with D tentatively TRBD1 or TRBD2 (5 bases each). In germline, CDR1 is KGHSH, CDR2 LQKENI. The germline V and J ends were trimmed by 3 bases and 4 bases, with 10 bases remaining between them. The CDR3 loop spans 15 amino acids.

The rearrangement links TRBV28 to TRBJ1-2; 7 positions match TRBD1. Germline V gene lookup returns CDR1 MDHEN and CDR2 SYDVKM. With V trimmed by 6 bases and J by 4 bases, 11 bases remained unmatched. This CDR3 is built from 15 residues. Here the CDR3 reads CASRSHGTDPYGYTF. CDR3 nucleotides: TGTGCCAGCAGGTCCCACGGGACAGATCCCTATGGCTACACCTTC.